This record concerns one TCR beta chain sequence. What it binds is unknown. This entry belongs to a study of a mutant IDH1 vaccine in newly diagnosed glioma. About the research overall: Patients, over weeks 1, 3, 5, 7, 11, 15, 19 and 23, received a total of eight vaccinations. Earlier treatment was radiotherapy, temozolomide, or both, with most getting both.

Time point specified: week 23, last vaccination. The content of each vaccine dose was 300 ug of mutant IDH1 20-mer peptide, and topical imiquimod accompanied it. TCRdb's table, derived via immunoSEQ multiplex PCR, lists solely in-frame clones and lacks some. The sample lists approximately 82,000 clones; 85% were seen once. The CDR3 spans 15 residues. The germline V and J ends were trimmed by 5 bases and 4 bases, with 18 bases remaining between them. Germline V gives CDR1 SGHAT, CDR2 FQNNGV. Here the sequenced sample was PBMCs, taken from a glioma patient whose treatment included an IDH1 peptide vaccine. The sequence derives from a man aged 25-45 years with glioma. Some clones in this sample may be carry-over from other donors' samples. The chain is built from TRBV11-2 and TRBJ2-7; the D call may be TRBD1 or TRBD2 (5 bases each). CDR3: CASSTLPGPLYEQYF. CDR3 coding DNA: TGTGCCAGCAGCACTTTACCGGGACCTCTATACGAGCAGTACTTC.